The TCR beta chain under discussion was sequenced for a study of blood T cell repertoires in COVID-19. Germline trimming cut 6 bases from V and 1 base from J; bases unmatched to any gene: 8. The V gene's germline CDR1 is SNHLY and CDR2 FYNNEI. CDR3 size: 16 residues. Sequencing used immunoSEQ multiplex PCR; TCRdb keeps in-frame clones, though not all of them. This sample has roughly 240,000 clones, with roughly 79% found just once. This chain joins TRBV2 and TRBJ2-1; 8 positions agree with TRBD2. The sample was peripheral blood. This receptor was identified in a woman older than 75 with acute or convalescent COVID-19. CDR3 sequence reads: CASRPAGGLSYNEQFF. The CDR3 nucleotides read TGTGCCAGCAGACCCGCGGGAGGCCTTTCCTACAATGAGCAGTTCTTC.